These 26 T cell receptor beta chains were all obtained from the same sample, sequenced in a study of T cell repertoires in cytomegalovirus infection. Their recognized antigens are unknown. Via MiXCR, TCRdb re-called the reads, giving one row per CDR3 protein. The table lists 800,000 to 950,000 distinct CDR3 sequences, around a third of them singletons. The sequencing here drew on cultured CD8+ T cells from PBMCs, taken from culture after CMV antigen stimulation. The receptor source for this set is a human donor in good health (CMV status not recorded). Some clones in this sample may be carry-over from other donors' samples.

This clonotype turned up a few times. This chain uses TRBV2 with TRBJ2-3; 9 bases map to TRBD2. The V and J ends lost 4 bases and 0 bases, in that order; junction bases with no gene match: 14. The CDR3 sequence is 19 residues long. Germline V gene data show CDR1 as SNHLY and CDR2 as FYNNEI. CDR3 amino acids: CASSGGASGVGWSTDTQYF. CDR3 nucleotide sequence: TGTGCCAGCAGTGGAGGCGCTAGCGGGGTAGGATGGAGCACAGATACGCAGTATTTT.

This clonotype was counted ten times or more. V gene TRBV11-1 combines with J gene TRBJ2-3, with 7 bases aligning to TRBD2. The CDR3 is 15 residues long. V was pared by 7 bases and J by 1 base, with 8 bases of the junction left unmatched. CDR1 is SGHAT and CDR2 is FQDESV in the germline V gene (reference sequence). The CDR3 DNA sequence: TGTGCCAGCACCCCGAGCGGGGAGGGCACAGATACGCAGTATTTT. Amino acid sequence: CASTPSGEGTDTQYF. Full variable domain (outside the CDR3, taken from reference TRBV11-1 and TRBJ2-3): EAEVAQSPRYKITEKSQAVAFWCDPISGHATLYWYRQILGQGPELLVQFQDESVVDDSQLPKDRFSAERLKGVDSTLKIQPAELGDSAMYLCASTPSGEGTDTQYFGPGTRLTVL.

The J gene is TRBJ1-1, the V gene TRBV9; no definite D call. The ends were cut back, 3 bases at V and 1 base at J, with 7 bases in the middle. The CDR3 has 13 residues. Germline V lookup: CDR1 SGDLS, CDR2 YYNGEE. In DNA, the CDR3 is TGTGCCAGCAGCGGCTTAGAGAACACTGAAGCTTTCTTT. Encoded protein: CASSGLENTEAFF. Full variable domain (outside the CDR3, taken from reference TRBV9 and TRBJ1-1): DSGVTQTPKHLITATGQRVTLRCSPRSGDLSVYWYQQSLDQGLQFLIQYYNGEERAKGNILERFSAQQFPDLHSELNLSSLELGDSALYFCASSGLENTEAFFGQGTRLTVV.

The rearrangement links TRBV7-2 to TRBJ2-3; D is perhaps TRBD1 or TRBD2 (6 bases each). This CDR3 is 15 amino acids long. Between the trimmed V and J ends, which lost 5 bases and 6 bases, there was a span of 18 bases. Germline V gene data show CDR1 as SGHTA and CDR2 as FQGNSA. The CDR3 here is CASSHRGRNVDTQYF. The CDR3 nucleotides read TGTGCCAGCAGCCACCGGGGGCGTAACGTCGATACGCAGTATTTT.

This chain links TRBV14 with TRBJ1-1; D is uncertain. CDR3 length: 14 amino acids. Deletions cut 2 bases from V and 1 base from J, with 8 bases between. Per germline, CDR1 SGHDN and CDR2 FVKESK. The CDR3 DNA reads TGTGCCAGCAGCCAACAAGCGGGGAACACTGAAGCTTTCTTT. Protein product: CASSQQAGNTEAFF.

V gene TRBV6-6 combines with J gene TRBJ2-3; D gene ambiguous. The CDR3 spans 17 residues. The germline V gene has CDR1 MNHNY and CDR2 SVGAGI (reference sequence). Trimming took off 0 bases at V and 3 bases at J, with 16 bases between the two ends. For the CDR3, the DNA is TGTGCCAGCAGTTACTCGGCCGCGACCGAAGTGACAGATACGCAGTATTTT. Encoded protein: CASSYSAATEVTDTQYF.

This clonotype has more than one count but fewer than ten. V usage is TRBV12-3 or TRBV12-4 and J usage is TRBJ1-4; D gene ambiguous. CDR3 length: 16 amino acids. Trimming took 3 bases from V and 2 from J, leaving 13 bases between them. The CDR3 protein is CASSFGSATTNEKLFF. The CDR3 DNA follows: TGTGCCAGCAGTTTCGGGTCCGCGACGACTAATGAAAAACTGTTTTTT.

This clonotype has more than one count but fewer than ten. The J gene is TRBJ2-3, the V gene TRBV7-9, with D possibly matching TRBD1 (7 bases). The CDR3 totals 15 residues. CDR1 is SEHNR and CDR2 is FQNEAQ in the germline V gene (reference sequence). Trimming removed 5 bases from V and 3 bases from J, with 15 bases in between. DNA for the CDR3: TGTGCCAGCAGCCCCTTGACAGGGAGGACAGATACGCAGTATTTT. It codes for CASSPLTGRTDTQYF.

This clonotype was observed at least ten times. V and J are TRBV6-2 or TRBV6-3 and TRBJ2-2, with TRBD2 as a possible D gene (6 bases). The CDR3 extends over 14 amino acids. V lost 6 bases to trimming and J lost 0 bases, with 8 bases between them. The germline gives CDR1 MNHEY, CDR2 SVGEGT. Here the CDR3 reads CASRGLPNTGELFF. DNA for the CDR3: TGTGCCAGCAGGGGACTTCCGAACACCGGGGAGCTGTTTTTT.

This clonotype was counted only a few times. V is TRBV12-3 or TRBV12-4 and J is TRBJ1-2; possibly TRBD1 for D (5 bases). Trimming pared 1 base from V and 0 bases from J, leaving 12 bases between. This CDR3 region has 16 residues. The CDR3 sequence: CASSLGGLLSNYGYTF. The DNA for the CDR3 is TGTGCCAGCAGTTTAGGGGGACTGCTTTCTAACTATGGCTACACCTTC.

This clonotype was picked up many times. This rearrangement joins TRBV19 to TRBJ1-2; TRBD1 matches at 7 bases. The CDR3 loop spans 15 amino acids. The V segment lost 4 bases and the J segment 8 bases; nucleotides outside the gene matches: 13. The germline gives CDR1 LNHDA, CDR2 SQIVND (reference sequence). The CDR3 region is CASSTRGDSSFGYTF. The CDR3 DNA reads TGTGCCAGTAGTACCAGGGGGGACTCCTCCTTCGGCTACACCTTC.

The V gene is TRBV28, the J gene TRBJ2-3; D gene unclear. V lost 7 bases to trimming and J lost 0 bases, with 14 bases between them. The CDR3 loop spans 15 amino acids. CDR1 and CDR2 (germline): MDHEN, SYDVKM. CDR3 sequence: CASTRDTTSTDTQYF. CDR3 DNA sequence: TGTGCCAGCACCCGCGACACAACTAGCACAGATACGCAGTATTTT.

This clonotype was seen a handful of times. The CDR3 DNA sequence: TGCGCCAGCAGCCAAGCTAATGAGGGCAGGAGCTCCTACGAGCAGTACTTC. Protein product: CASSQANEGRSSYEQYF. The J gene is TRBJ2-7, the V gene TRBV4-1; D is possibly TRBD2 (5 bases). Trimming stripped 1 base from V and 0 bases from J, with 16 bases between. Germline lookup yields CDR1 MGHRA and CDR2 YSYEKL. This CDR3 comprises 17 residues.

This clonotype was seen ten or more times. The chain links TRBV7-2 to TRBJ2-2, with D perhaps TRBD2 (5 bases). The CDR3 length is 19 residues. CDR1 and CDR2 (germline): SGHTA, FQGNSA. Trimming removed 1 base at V and 1 base at J, with 19 bases between. The CDR3 sequence: CASSLVLYSSKKNTGELFF. In nucleotides, the CDR3 is TGTGCCAGCAGCTTAGTGTTATATTCTAGCAAGAAGAACACCGGGGAGCTGTTTTTT.

CDR3 DNA: TGTGCCACCAGCAGAGTTGCGAGTGTCGGTTCAGATACGCAGTATTTT. This sequence encodes CATSRVASVGSDTQYF. This rearrangement joins TRBV15 to TRBJ2-3; D is undetermined. The V end was cut by 1 base, the J end by 4 bases, with 15 bases between. The CDR3 is made up of 16 amino acids. Germline V gene data show CDR1 as LNHNV and CDR2 as YYDKDF (reference sequence).

V and J are TRBV28 and TRBJ2-1, with TRBD2 matching over 13 bases. From germline, CDR1 is MDHEN and CDR2 SYDVKM. V shed 4 bases and J 0 bases; nucleotides not matched to a gene: 9. This CDR3 is 19 amino acids long. The CDR3: CASSSPGLAGWSSYNEQFF. The CDR3 bases are TGTGCCAGCAGTTCTCCGGGACTAGCGGGGTGGAGCTCCTACAATGAGCAGTTCTTC.

This clonotype was seen a handful of times. The genes are TRBV25-1 and TRBJ2-2, with 7 bases aligning to TRBD1. Trimming took 3 bases from V and 6 from J; bases not matched to a gene: 4. Germline V gives CDR1 MGHDK, CDR2 SYGVNS. The CDR3 covers 14 residues. The CDR3 region has the DNA TGTGCCAGCAGTGACAAGGGGGCGGCCGGGGAGCTGTTTTTT. It translates to CASSDKGAAGELFF.

J is TRBJ1-2 and V is TRBV13, with D maybe TRBD1 (5 bases). Germline V gene sequence: CDR1 PRHDT, CDR2 FYEKMQ (reference sequence). The germline V and J ends were trimmed by 8 bases and 4 bases, with 11 bases remaining between them. This CDR3 comprises 12 residues. The CDR3 spells CASPDSIYGYTF. Here the CDR3 DNA reads TGTGCCAGCCCAGACAGTATCTATGGCTACACCTTC.

This clonotype was picked up a small number of times. This sequence joins TRBV6-2 or TRBV6-3 and TRBJ2-1; D unclear. V was clipped by 8 bases and J by 0 bases, with 8 bases between them. CDR1 is MNHEY and CDR2 is SVGEGT in the germline V gene. The CDR3 runs 13 residues. The CDR3 bases are TGTGCCAGCGGACGACTCTCCTACAATGAGCAGTTCTTC. It yields the protein CASGRLSYNEQFF.

V and J are TRBV6-4 and TRBJ2-1; D gene uncertain. The V gene's germline CDR1 is MRHNA and CDR2 SNTAGT. The CDR3 extends over 13 amino acids. V was shortened by 1 base and J by 7 bases, with 8 bases between the two germline ends. DNA of the CDR3: TGTGCCAGCAGTGACTTGATGGGGAATGAGCAGTTCTTC. As protein: CASSDLMGNEQFF.

The CDR3 coding sequence is TGTGCCAGCAGCCACAGCGGGGGTCCCTACGAGCAGTACTTC. This encodes CASSHSGGPYEQYF. The gene calls are TRBV3-1 and TRBJ2-7; 8 bases match TRBD2. The CDR3 extends over 14 amino acids. Germline V gives CDR1 LGHDT, CDR2 YNNKEL (reference sequence). Losses at the gene ends were 3 bases for V and 2 bases for J; bases not matched to a gene: 3.

This clonotype appeared a few times. The chain has TRBV7-2 and TRBJ2-7, with TRBD2 matching over 8 bases. CDR1 and CDR2 from the germline V gene are SGHTA and FQGNSA. The V gene end was trimmed by 5 bases and the J gene end by 2 bases; junction bases not matched to a gene: 5. The CDR3 has 14 residues. CDR3 sequence: CASSGAGGAYEQYV. The CDR3 bases are TGTGCCAGCAGCGGGGCGGGGGGAGCCTACGAGCAGTACGTC.

J is TRBJ1-2 and V is TRBV11-2; D ambiguous. CDR1 is SGHAT, CDR2 FQNNGV, per germline. The CDR3 runs 12 residues. V shed 4 bases and J shed 4 bases, with 7 bases lying between them. CDR3 sequence reads: CASSSHLYGYTF. CDR3 in DNA: TGTGCCAGCAGCTCCCATCTCTATGGCTACACCTTC.

The V and J genes are TRBV7-8 and TRBJ1-4, with D possibly being TRBD1 (6 bases). Trimming stripped 5 bases from V and 6 bases from J, with 13 bases between. Germline V gene data show CDR1 as SGHVS and CDR2 as FQNEAQ. The CDR3 loop spans 14 amino acids. The CDR3 spells CASSTGLEDEKLFF. The CDR3 coding sequence is TGTGCCAGCAGCACAGGGTTGGAGGATGAAAAACTGTTTTTT.

This clonotype has ten or more counts. This chain links TRBV7-6 with TRBJ2-5; 15 bases map to TRBD2. The germline V gene encodes CDR1 SGHVS and CDR2 FNYEAQ. J was trimmed by 4 bases and V by 5 bases; bases with no gene match: 5. The CDR3 has 16 amino acids. The CDR3 region has the DNA TGTGCCAGCAGCCCCCCGGGACTAGCGGGGGGAGAGACCCAGTACTTC. Translated: CASSPPGLAGGETQYF.

V and J are TRBV29-1 and TRBJ2-1, with TRBD2 as a possible D gene (6 bases). This CDR3 has 12 amino acids. Germline values: CDR1 SQVTM, CDR2 ANQGSEA. The V end was cut by 0 bases, the J end by 9 bases, with 9 bases between. CDR3 region: CSVEDGGAEQFF. The CDR3 DNA is TGCAGCGTTGAAGACGGCGGGGCTGAGCAGTTCTTC.